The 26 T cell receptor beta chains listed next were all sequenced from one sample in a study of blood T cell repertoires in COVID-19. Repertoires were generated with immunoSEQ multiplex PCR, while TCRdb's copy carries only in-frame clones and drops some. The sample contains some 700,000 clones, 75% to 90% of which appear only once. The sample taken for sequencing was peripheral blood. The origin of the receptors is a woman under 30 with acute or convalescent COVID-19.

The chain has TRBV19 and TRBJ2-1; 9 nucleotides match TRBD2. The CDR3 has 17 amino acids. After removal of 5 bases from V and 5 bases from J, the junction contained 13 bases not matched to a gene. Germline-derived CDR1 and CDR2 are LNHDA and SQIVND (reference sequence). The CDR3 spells CASSLRPTSGHDNEQFF. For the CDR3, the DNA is TGTGCCAGTAGTCTTCGCCCTACTAGCGGGCACGACAATGAGCAGTTCTTC.

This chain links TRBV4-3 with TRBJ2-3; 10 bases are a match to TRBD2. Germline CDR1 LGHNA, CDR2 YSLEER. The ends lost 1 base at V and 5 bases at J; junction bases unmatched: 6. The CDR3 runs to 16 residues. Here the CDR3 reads CASSQVSGGAVDTQYF. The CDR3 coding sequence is TGCGCCAGCAGCCAAGTGAGCGGGGGGGCCGTAGATACGCAGTATTTT.

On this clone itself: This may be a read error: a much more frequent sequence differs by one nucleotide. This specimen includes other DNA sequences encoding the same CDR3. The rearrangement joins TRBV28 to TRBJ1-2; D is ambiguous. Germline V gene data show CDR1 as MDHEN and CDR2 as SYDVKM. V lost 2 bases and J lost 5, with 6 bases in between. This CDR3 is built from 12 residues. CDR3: CASSLEGYGYTF. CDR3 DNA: TGTGCCAGCAGTTTAGAGGGTTATGGCTACACCTTC.

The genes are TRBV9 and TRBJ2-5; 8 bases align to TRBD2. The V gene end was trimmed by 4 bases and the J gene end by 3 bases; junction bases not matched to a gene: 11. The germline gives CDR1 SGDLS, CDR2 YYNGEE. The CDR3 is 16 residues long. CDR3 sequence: CASSRTAGGPKETQYF. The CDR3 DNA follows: TGTGCCAGCAGCAGGACGGCGGGGGGCCCGAAAGAGACCCAGTACTTC.

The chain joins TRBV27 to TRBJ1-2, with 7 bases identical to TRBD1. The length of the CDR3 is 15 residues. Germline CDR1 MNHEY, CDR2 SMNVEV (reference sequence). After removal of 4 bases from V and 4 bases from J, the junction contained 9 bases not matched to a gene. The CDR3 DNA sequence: TGTGCCAGCAGTTCAATCGATGACAGGGCCTATGGCTACACCTTC. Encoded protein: CASSSIDDRAYGYTF.

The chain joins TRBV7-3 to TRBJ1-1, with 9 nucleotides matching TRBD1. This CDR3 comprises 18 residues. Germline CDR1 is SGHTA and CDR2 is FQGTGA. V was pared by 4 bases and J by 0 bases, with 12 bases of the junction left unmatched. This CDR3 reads CASSWTGTGSGMNTEAFF. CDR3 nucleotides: TGTGCCAGCAGCTGGACCGGGACAGGGTCTGGAATGAACACTGAAGCTTTCTTT.

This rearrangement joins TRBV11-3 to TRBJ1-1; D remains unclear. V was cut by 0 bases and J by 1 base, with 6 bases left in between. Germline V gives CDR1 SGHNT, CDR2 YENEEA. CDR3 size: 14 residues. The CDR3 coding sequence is TGTGCCAGCAGCTTAGATTCGGGGAACACTGAAGCTTTCTTT. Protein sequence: CASSLDSGNTEAFF.

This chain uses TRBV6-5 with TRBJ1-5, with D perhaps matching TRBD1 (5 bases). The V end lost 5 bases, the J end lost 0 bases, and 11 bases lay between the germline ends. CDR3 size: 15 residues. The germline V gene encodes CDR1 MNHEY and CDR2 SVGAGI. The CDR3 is CASSKGLHSNQPQHF. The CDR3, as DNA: TGTGCCAGCAGTAAGGGACTGCATAGCAATCAGCCCCAGCATTTT.

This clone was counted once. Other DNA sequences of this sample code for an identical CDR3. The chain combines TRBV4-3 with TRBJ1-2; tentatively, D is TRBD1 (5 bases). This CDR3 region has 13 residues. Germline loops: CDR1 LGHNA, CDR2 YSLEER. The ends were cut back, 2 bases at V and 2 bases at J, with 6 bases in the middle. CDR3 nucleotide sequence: TGCGCCAGCAGCCAACAGGGAAACTATGGCTACACCTTC. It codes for CASSQQGNYGYTF.

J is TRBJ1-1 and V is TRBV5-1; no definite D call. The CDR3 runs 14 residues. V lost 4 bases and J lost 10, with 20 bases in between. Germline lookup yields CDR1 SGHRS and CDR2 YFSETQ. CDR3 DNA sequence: TGCGCCAGCAGCCCGACCGGCGGGCAGACCCGAGCTTTCTTT. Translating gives CASSPTGGQTRAFF.

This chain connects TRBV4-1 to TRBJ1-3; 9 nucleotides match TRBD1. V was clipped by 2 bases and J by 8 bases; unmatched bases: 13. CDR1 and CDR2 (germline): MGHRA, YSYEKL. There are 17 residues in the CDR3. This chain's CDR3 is CASSQFGQGRVIDTIYF. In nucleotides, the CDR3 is TGCGCCAGCAGCCAATTCGGACAGGGGAGAGTTATAGACACCATATATTTT.

CDR3 nucleotides: TGTGCCAGCAGCGCCCCTGACAGGGGACTTGGCTACACCTTC. Translation gives CASSAPDRGLGYTF. V and J are TRBV9 and TRBJ1-2; 8 bases match TRBD1. The CDR3 is 14 amino acids. V trimming: 3 bases; J trimming: 7 bases; junction bases outside the gene matches: 8. CDR1 is SGDLS and CDR2 is YYNGEE in the germline V gene. Full variable domain (outside the CDR3, taken from reference TRBV9 and TRBJ1-2): DSGVTQTPKHLITATGQRVTLRCSPRSGDLSVYWYQQSLDQGLQFLIQYYNGEERAKGNILERFSAQQFPDLHSELNLSSLELGDSALYFCASSAPDRGLGYTFGSGTRLTVV.

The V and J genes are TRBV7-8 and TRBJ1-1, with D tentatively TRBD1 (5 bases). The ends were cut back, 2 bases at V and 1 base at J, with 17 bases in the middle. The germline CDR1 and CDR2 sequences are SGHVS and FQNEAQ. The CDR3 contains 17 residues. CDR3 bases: TGTGCCAGCAGCTTATCCGAGGTTGTACAGGCGAACACTGAAGCTTTCTTT. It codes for CASSLSEVVQANTEAFF.

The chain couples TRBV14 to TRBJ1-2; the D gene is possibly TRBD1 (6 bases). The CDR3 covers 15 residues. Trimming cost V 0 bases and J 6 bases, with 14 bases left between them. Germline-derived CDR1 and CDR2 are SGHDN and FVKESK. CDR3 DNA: TGTGCCAGCAGCCAAGAATCACAGGGCGGCGATGGCTACACCTTC. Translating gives CASSQESQGGDGYTF.

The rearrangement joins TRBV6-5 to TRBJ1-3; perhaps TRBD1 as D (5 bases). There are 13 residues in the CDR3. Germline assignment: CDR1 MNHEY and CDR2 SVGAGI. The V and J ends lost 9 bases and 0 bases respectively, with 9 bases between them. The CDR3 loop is CASMTASGNTIYF. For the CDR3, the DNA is TGTGCCAGTATGACAGCCTCTGGAAACACCATATATTTT.

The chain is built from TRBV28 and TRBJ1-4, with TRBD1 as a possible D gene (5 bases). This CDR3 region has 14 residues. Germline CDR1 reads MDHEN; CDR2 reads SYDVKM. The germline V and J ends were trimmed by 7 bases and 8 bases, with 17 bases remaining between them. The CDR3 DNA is TGTGCCAGCAAAAGGGGCCAGGGTGGCGAAAAACTGTTTTTT. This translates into CASKRGQGGEKLFF.

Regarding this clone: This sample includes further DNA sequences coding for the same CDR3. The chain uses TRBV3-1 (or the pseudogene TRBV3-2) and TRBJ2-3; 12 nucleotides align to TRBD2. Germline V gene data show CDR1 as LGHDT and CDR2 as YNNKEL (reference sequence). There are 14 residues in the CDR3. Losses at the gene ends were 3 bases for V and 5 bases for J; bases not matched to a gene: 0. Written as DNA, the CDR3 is TGTGCCAGCAGCCAGGGACTAGCGGGAGATACGCAGTATTTT. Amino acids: CASSQGLAGDTQYF.

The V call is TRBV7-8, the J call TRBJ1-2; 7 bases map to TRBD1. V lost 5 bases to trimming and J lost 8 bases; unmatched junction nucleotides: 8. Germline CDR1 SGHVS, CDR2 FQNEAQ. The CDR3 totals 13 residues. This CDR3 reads CASSPDRVGGYTF. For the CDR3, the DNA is TGTGCCAGCAGCCCAGACAGGGTGGGAGGCTACACCTTC.

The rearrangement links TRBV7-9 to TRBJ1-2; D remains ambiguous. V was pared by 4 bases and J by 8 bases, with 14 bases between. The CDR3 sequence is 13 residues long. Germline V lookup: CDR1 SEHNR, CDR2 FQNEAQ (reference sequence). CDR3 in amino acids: CASSSFEGGGYTF. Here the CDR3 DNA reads TGTGCCAGCAGCTCCTTTGAGGGAGGAGGCTACACCTTC.

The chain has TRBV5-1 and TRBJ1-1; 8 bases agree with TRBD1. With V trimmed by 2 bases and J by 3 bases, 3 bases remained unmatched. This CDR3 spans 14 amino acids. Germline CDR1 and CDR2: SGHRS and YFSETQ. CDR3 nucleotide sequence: TGCGCCAGCAGCTTACGCAGGGGGCACACTGAAGCTTTCTTT. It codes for CASSLRRGHTEAFF.

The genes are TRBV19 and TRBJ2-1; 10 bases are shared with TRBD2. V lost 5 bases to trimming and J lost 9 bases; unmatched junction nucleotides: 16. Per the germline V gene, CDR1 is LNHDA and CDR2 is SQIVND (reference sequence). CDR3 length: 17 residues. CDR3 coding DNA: TGTGCCAGTAGTCCACGACTTGGACTAGCGGAGATTGGTGAGCAGTTCTTC. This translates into CASSPRLGLAEIGEQFF. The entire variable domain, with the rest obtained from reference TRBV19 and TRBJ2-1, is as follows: DGGITQSPKYLFRKEGQNVTLSCEQNLNHDAMYWYRQDPGQGLRLIYYSQIVNDFQKGDIAEGYSVSREKKESFPLTVTSAQKNPTAFYLCASSPRLGLAEIGEQFFGPGTRLTVL.

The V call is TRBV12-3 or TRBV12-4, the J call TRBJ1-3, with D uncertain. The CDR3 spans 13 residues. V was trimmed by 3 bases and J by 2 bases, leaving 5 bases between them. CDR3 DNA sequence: TGTGCCAGCAGTTTCGGTCCTGGAAACACCATATATTTT. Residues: CASSFGPGNTIYF.

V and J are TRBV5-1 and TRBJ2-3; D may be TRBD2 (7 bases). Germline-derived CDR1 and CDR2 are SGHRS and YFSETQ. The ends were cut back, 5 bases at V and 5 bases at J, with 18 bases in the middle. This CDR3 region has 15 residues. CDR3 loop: CASRPGGGTRDTQYF. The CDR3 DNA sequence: TGCGCCAGCAGACCTGGGGGGGGCACGAGAGATACGCAGTATTTT.

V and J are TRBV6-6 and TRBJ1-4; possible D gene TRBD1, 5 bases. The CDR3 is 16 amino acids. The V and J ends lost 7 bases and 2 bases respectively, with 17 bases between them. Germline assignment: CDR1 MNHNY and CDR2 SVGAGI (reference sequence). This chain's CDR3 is CASKWGRLDTNEKLFF. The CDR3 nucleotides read TGTGCCAGCAAATGGGGGAGGCTCGACACTAATGAAAAACTGTTTTTT.

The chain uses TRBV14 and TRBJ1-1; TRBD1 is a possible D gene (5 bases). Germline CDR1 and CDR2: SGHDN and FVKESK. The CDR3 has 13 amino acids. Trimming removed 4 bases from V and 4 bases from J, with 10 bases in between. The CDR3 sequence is CASSRGAGTEAFF. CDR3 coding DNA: TGTGCCAGCAGCCGGGGCGCCGGCACTGAAGCTTTCTTT. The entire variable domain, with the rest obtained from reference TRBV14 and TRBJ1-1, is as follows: EAGVTQFPSHSVIEKGQTVTLRCDPISGHDNLYWYRRVMGKEIKFLLHFVKESKQDESGMPNNRFLAERTGGTYSTLKVQPAELEDSGVYFCASSRGAGTEAFFGQGTRLTVV.

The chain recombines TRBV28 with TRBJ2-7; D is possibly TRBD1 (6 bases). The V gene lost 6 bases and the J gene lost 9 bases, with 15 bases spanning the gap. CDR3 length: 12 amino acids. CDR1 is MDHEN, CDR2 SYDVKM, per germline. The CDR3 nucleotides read TGTGCCAGCAGGGAAACAGGGCGGTGGCAGTACTTC. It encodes CASRETGRWQYF. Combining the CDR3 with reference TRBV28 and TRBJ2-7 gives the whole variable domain DVKVTQSSRYLVKRTGEKVFLECVQDMDHENMFWYRQDPGLGLRLIYFSYDVKMKEKGDIPEGYSVSREKKERFSLILESASTNQTSMYLCASRETGRWQYFGPGTRLTVT.